Presented here are 28 T cell receptor beta chains from one specimen sequenced in a study of cytomegalovirus exposure and HLA in healthy donors (dated by TCRdb to the late 2010s). Library creation used the immunoSEQ multiplex PCR assay. A mixture of 60 forward primers for TCR Vbeta segments and 13 reverse primers for TCR Jbeta segments was used in the multiplex PCR. In its TCRdb copy, this immuneACCESS table keeps in-frame sequences only and misses some clones. Where compared with another copy, unresolved V genes explain less than half of these, and the others have no known cause. For this sample the table gives around 150,000 clones, of which more than 75% were detected only once. The ten largest clonotypes hold around 2.2% of the sample. The specimen sequenced was PBMCs. These receptors were collected from a man under 40 in good health and CMV-seronegative.

The rearrangement links TRBV20-1 to TRBJ2-7, with D possibly TRBD1 on 5 matching bases. CDR1 and CDR2 from the germline V gene are DFQATT and SNEGSKA (reference sequence). V was shortened by 7 bases and J by 3 bases, with 10 bases between the two germline ends. This CDR3 spans 11 amino acids. CDR3 protein: CSGNRFYEQYF. The CDR3 DNA reads TGCAGTGGGAACAGGTTCTACGAGCAGTACTTC.

V is TRBV10-3 and J is TRBJ2-3; unclear D gene. Trimming stripped 8 bases from V and 5 bases from J, with 14 bases between. Germline loops: CDR1 ENHRY, CDR2 SYGVKD. The CDR3 loop spans 13 amino acids. The CDR3 reads CAISPPLEDTQYF. In nucleotides, the CDR3 is TGTGCCATCTCACCACCTTTAGAAGATACGCAGTATTTT.

V gene TRBV7-6 combines with J gene TRBJ2-1, with TRBD2 matching over 11 bases. Germline lookup yields CDR1 SGHVS and CDR2 FNYEAQ. The CDR3 consists of 17 residues. With 2 bases clipped from V and 4 bases from J, the junction kept 7 bases outside the gene matches. This chain's CDR3 is CASSLTLAGGPYNEQFF. The CDR3 DNA follows: TGTGCCAGCAGCTTAACTTTAGCGGGAGGGCCTTACAATGAGCAGTTCTTC.

This clone appeared a few times. V usage is TRBV19 and J usage is TRBJ2-3; 8 bases match TRBD2. J was trimmed by 4 bases and V by 5 bases; bases with no gene match: 14. CDR1 is LNHDA, CDR2 SQIVND, per germline (reference sequence). This CDR3 is 17 amino acids long. DNA for the CDR3: TGTGCCAGTAGTCTCCCATCGGCGGGAGGATACCCAGATACGCAGTATTTT. This codes for CASSLPSAGGYPDTQYF.

The chain's CDR3 is CASSSGQGSEKLFF. The CDR3 bases are TGTGCCAGCAGCTCGGGACAGGGGAGTGAAAAACTGTTTTTT. V and J are TRBV7-9 and TRBJ1-4; TRBD1 aligns across 10 bases. J lost 7 bases, V lost 4 bases, and 3 bases had no gene match. Germline values: CDR1 SEHNR, CDR2 FQNEAQ (reference sequence). The CDR3 has 14 residues.

The J gene is TRBJ1-2, the V gene TRBV18; TRBD1 matches 11 bases. J was trimmed by 8 bases and V by 3 bases; bases with no gene match: 8. The CDR3 contains 15 residues. Germline V gene sequence: CDR1 KGHSH, CDR2 LQKENI. The CDR3 protein is CASSPETGTGGGYTF. The CDR3 DNA reads TGTGCCAGCTCACCGGAGACCGGGACAGGGGGGGGCTACACCTTC.

The V call is TRBV9, the J call TRBJ2-3; D remains ambiguous. In germline, CDR1 is SGDLS, CDR2 YYNGEE. Trimming pared 0 bases from V and 1 base from J, leaving 9 bases between. The CDR3 consists of 15 residues. Written as DNA, the CDR3 is TGTGCCAGCAGCGTAGGAGACTTACGCACAGATACGCAGTATTTT. It codes for CASSVGDLRTDTQYF.

The chain is built from TRBV7-9 and TRBJ2-7, with D maybe TRBD2 (6 bases). The germline V gene has CDR1 SEHNR and CDR2 FQNEAQ (reference sequence). Trimming removed 5 bases at V and 6 bases at J, with 17 bases between. This CDR3 is 14 amino acids long. CDR3 sequence: CASSPRRARGEQYF. Here the CDR3 DNA reads TGTGCCAGCAGCCCCCGGAGGGCTCGGGGCGAGCAGTACTTC.

The chain is built from TRBV18 and TRBJ2-5; D gene unclear. V was trimmed by 3 bases and J by 4 bases, leaving 9 bases between them. CDR1 and CDR2 from the germline V gene are KGHSH and LQKENI. This CDR3 spans 13 amino acids. The CDR3 spells CASSPTRRETQYF. The DNA for the CDR3 is TGTGCCAGCTCACCGACTCGGCGAGAGACCCAGTACTTC.

The chain is built from TRBV28 and TRBJ2-7; tentative D call: TRBD1 (7 bases). Between the trimmed V and J ends, which lost 2 bases and 5 bases, there was a span of 16 bases. The CDR3 runs 15 residues. CDR1 is MDHEN, CDR2 SYDVKM, per germline. The CDR3 region has the DNA TGTGCCAGCAGTTTAAGCTCAGGGGGGAGCCACGAGCAGTACTTC. Residues: CASSLSSGGSHEQYF.

The V and J genes are TRBV6-6 and TRBJ2-3; 8 bases are a match to TRBD1. Germline lookup yields CDR1 MNHNY and CDR2 SVGAGI (reference sequence). CDR3 length: 13 residues. V shed 10 bases, J shed 4 bases, and the junction held 7 bases outside the gene matches. The CDR3 here is CAIRTGPADTQYF. CDR3 nucleotides: TGTGCCATTAGGACAGGGCCGGCAGATACGCAGTATTTT.

In DNA, the CDR3 is TGTGCCAGCAGTTGGACAGGGGGGACCGGGGAGCTGTTTTTT. Translation gives CASSWTGGTGELFF. The V call is TRBV27, the J call TRBJ2-2; 10 bases align to TRBD1. The ends lost 4 bases at V and 5 bases at J; junction bases unmatched: 1. The CDR3 consists of 14 residues. Germline CDR1 and CDR2: MNHEY and SMNVEV (reference sequence).

The V and J genes are TRBV5-4 and TRBJ2-1, with 7 bases lining up with TRBD2. The V segment lost 4 bases and the J segment 2 bases; nucleotides outside the gene matches: 6. This CDR3 spans 15 amino acids. Per germline, CDR1 SGHNT and CDR2 YYREEE (reference sequence). CDR3 bases: TGTGCCAGCAGCCCTAAGGCGGGAGCCTACAATGAGCAGTTCTTC. Translated, it gives CASSPKAGAYNEQFF.

The CDR3 DNA reads as TGTGCCAGCAGGAGACAGACGATAGATGAAAAACTGTTTTTT. This codes for CASRRQTIDEKLFF. The rearrangement uses TRBV6-5 and TRBJ1-4, with a weak D call TRBD1 (5 bases). The CDR3 contains 14 residues. CDR1 and CDR2 from the germline V gene are MNHEY and SVGAGI. V shed 6 bases and J shed 6 bases, with 14 bases lying between them.

A word on this clone: At one end, the junction sequence differs from germline, possibly due to a read error. The chain has TRBV28 and TRBJ2-1, with D perhaps matching TRBD2 (6 bases). CDR3 length: 15 amino acids. Germline V CDR1 and CDR2: MDHEN, SYDVKM. The CDR3 nucleotides read TGTGCCAGCAGCTTCTTGGGGGACTCCTACAATGTGCAGTTCTTC. Protein sequence: CASSFLGDSYNVQFF.

The CDR3 here is CASLGSSGAFYNEQFF. The DNA for the CDR3 is TGTGCCAGTTTGGGAAGTAGCGGGGCTTTTTACAATGAGCAGTTCTTC. The chain employs TRBV28 and TRBJ2-1, with 8 bases aligning to TRBD2. The germline gives CDR1 MDHEN, CDR2 SYDVKM. The CDR3 has 16 amino acids. V was clipped by 9 bases and J by 4 bases; unmatched bases: 14.

This chain uses TRBV5-1 with TRBJ2-1, with 7 bases fitting TRBD2. The CDR3 is 16 amino acids. Germline CDR1 and CDR2: SGHRS and YFSETQ. The ends lost 3 bases at V and 5 bases at J; junction bases unmatched: 11. The CDR3 here is CASSWPAGRIDNEQFF. The CDR3 DNA follows: TGCGCCAGCAGCTGGCCCGCCGGGAGGATCGACAATGAGCAGTTCTTC.

J is TRBJ1-5 and V is TRBV27; D not certain. Looked up from germline, CDR1 is MNHEY and CDR2 is SMNVEV (reference sequence). The V end was cut by 4 bases, the J end by 7 bases, with 17 bases between. This CDR3 is built from 15 residues. The CDR3 is CASSSVYTGDQPQHF. The DNA of the CDR3 is TGTGCCAGCAGTTCTGTCTACACCGGAGACCAGCCCCAGCATTTT.

This clone was counted between two and nine times. In DNA, the CDR3 is TGTGCCAGCAGTCCGGGGAGGACCACTGAAGCTTTCTTT. It yields the protein CASSPGRTTEAFF. This rearrangement joins TRBV6-1 to TRBJ1-1; D not resolved. Trimming took off 5 bases at V and 4 bases at J, with 11 bases between the two ends. The CDR3 runs to 13 residues. Germline V gene sequence: CDR1 MNHNS, CDR2 SASEGT.

The chain has TRBV7-2 and TRBJ2-5, with D maybe TRBD1 (6 bases). CDR1 is SGHTA, CDR2 FQGNSA, per germline. This CDR3 has 16 amino acids. V gave up 4 bases and J gave up 1 base, with 16 bases separating them. Here the CDR3 reads CASSYLWGQTQETQYF. The CDR3 bases are TGTGCCAGCAGCTACTTATGGGGGCAAACCCAAGAGACCCAGTACTTC.

V and J are TRBV6-1 and TRBJ1-3; 7 bases fit TRBD1. Germline CDR1 and CDR2: MNHNS and SASEGT. This CDR3 is built from 15 residues. With V trimmed by 4 bases and J by 0 bases, 3 bases remained unmatched. This chain's CDR3 is CASSARDSSGNTIYF. In DNA, the CDR3 is TGTGCCAGCAGTGCTCGGGACAGCTCTGGAAACACCATATATTTT.

V is TRBV30 and J is TRBJ2-1; 12 bases line up with TRBD2. With 1 base clipped from V and 5 bases from J, the junction kept 6 bases outside the gene matches. CDR3 length: 16 amino acids. Germline CDR1 is GTSNPN and CDR2 is SVGIG (reference sequence). CDR3 loop: CAWSEPGLAGNNEQFF. Written as DNA, the CDR3 is TGTGCCTGGAGTGAGCCGGGACTAGCGGGTAACAATGAGCAGTTCTTC. The full variable domain, its missing parts supplied by reference TRBV30 and TRBJ2-1, is SQTIHQWPATLVQPVGSPLSLECTVEGTSNPNLYWYRQAAGRGLQLLFYSVGIGQISSEVPQNLSASRPQDRQFILSSKKLLLSDSGFYLCAWSEPGLAGNNEQFFGPGTRLTVL.

This clone appeared a single time. This chain links TRBV10-3 with TRBJ2-2; no clear D. This CDR3 is 13 amino acids long. The germline gives CDR1 ENHRY, CDR2 SYGVKD. Trimming stripped 6 bases from V and 1 base from J, with 6 bases between. The CDR3 bases are TGTGCCATCAGAACGGTGAACACCGGGGAGCTGTTTTTT. It specifies CAIRTVNTGELFF.

The chain recombines TRBV5-4 with TRBJ2-7; the D gene is possibly TRBD2 (5 bases). Germline V gives CDR1 SGHNT, CDR2 YYREEE (reference sequence). V was pared by 10 bases and J by 2 bases, with 19 bases between. This CDR3 contains 14 residues. CDR3: CALSAGQTPYEQYF. DNA for the CDR3: TGTGCCCTTTCGGCGGGCCAAACTCCCTACGAGCAGTACTTC.

The genes are TRBV6-4 and TRBJ2-6; no definite D call. From germline, CDR1 is MRHNA and CDR2 SNTAGT. V lost 9 bases and J 1 base, leaving 13 bases between the germline ends. The CDR3 loop spans 15 amino acids. CDR3 region: CASSRSESGANVLTF. In DNA, the CDR3 is TGTGCCAGTTCTCGAAGCGAATCTGGGGCCAACGTCCTGACTTTC.

This clone has just a few counts. The V call is TRBV4-1, the J call TRBJ2-7, with a possible D match to TRBD1 (6 bases). CDR1 and CDR2 from the germline V gene are MGHRA and YSYEKL. The CDR3 consists of 15 residues. V lost 0 bases, J lost 4 bases, and 13 bases lay in between. CDR3 sequence: CASSQDIQGRYEQYF. The CDR3 DNA reads TGCGCCAGCAGCCAAGATATACAGGGTCGATACGAGCAGTACTTC.

The chain couples TRBV6-5 to TRBJ2-3; no reliable D call. V gave up 5 bases and J gave up 1 base, with 4 bases separating them. Germline values: CDR1 MNHEY, CDR2 SVGAGI. The CDR3 loop spans 12 amino acids. The CDR3 region is CASSPGTDTQYF. Written as DNA, the CDR3 is TGTGCCAGCAGTCCGGGCACAGATACGCAGTATTTT.

The CDR3 sequence is CASSRDRGYQPQHF. DNA of the CDR3: TGTGCCAGCAGCCGGGACAGGGGTTATCAGCCCCAGCATTTT. This sequence joins TRBV28 and TRBJ1-5, with 10 bases that match TRBD1. The V gene end was trimmed by 6 bases and the J gene end by 5 bases; junction bases not matched to a gene: 4. The germline V gene has CDR1 MDHEN and CDR2 SYDVKM. The CDR3 is 14 amino acids.